Listed below are T cell receptor beta chains from one sample, sequenced in a study of blood T cell repertoires in COVID-19. TCRdb's table, derived via immunoSEQ multiplex PCR, lists solely in-frame clones and lacks some. Of fewer than 350,000 clones detected, 80% to 95% appear once; the ten largest clones hold 6% to 7%. Sequencing was done on a sample of peripheral blood. The receptors were gathered from a woman aged 25 to 45 with COVID-19, enrolled during active disease. Each CDR3 is given with its conserved first and last residue. Each record gives: D gene, V gene, J gene, clone size, CDR3 DNA, CDR3 protein. The D gene is left open where the match is weak. A clone size is listed for some rows: how often the clone was seen (once, few, many), or a class if it is expanded.

D gene: NA; V gene: TRBV2; J gene: TRBJ1-6; clone size: NA; CDR3 DNA: TGTGCCAGCAGTGCCCTTGGCGGATTTTCACCCCTCCACTTT; CDR3 protein: CASSALGGFSPLHF
D gene: NA; V gene: TRBV6-2/TRBV6-3; J gene: TRBJ1-4; clone size: NA; CDR3 DNA: TGTGCCAGCAGTTTAACCAGGGGTGGAAAACTGTTTTTT; CDR3 protein: CASSLTRGGKLFF
D gene: TRBD1; V gene: TRBV11-2; J gene: TRBJ1-1; clone size: once; CDR3 DNA: TGTGCCAGCAGCCTGACAGGGCCTCAAGGAGCTTTCTTT; CDR3 protein: CASSLTGPQGAFF
D gene: TRBD2; V gene: TRBV6-5; J gene: TRBJ2-3; clone size: NA; CDR3 DNA: TGTGCCAGCACCCCCCGGGGGGGTGGGGCAGATACGCAGTATTTT; CDR3 protein: CASTPRGGGADTQYF
D gene: TRBD1; V gene: TRBV27; J gene: TRBJ1-1; clone size: NA; CDR3 DNA: TGTGCCAGCAGTGCCCCGGGACAGGTAGAGGCTGAAGCTTTCTTT; CDR3 protein: CASSAPGQVEAEAFF
D gene: TRBD1; V gene: TRBV2; J gene: TRBJ1-2; clone size: NA; CDR3 DNA: TGTGCCAGCCAGGGACAGGGACTCTATGGCTACACCTTC; CDR3 protein: CASQGQGLYGYTF
D gene: TRBD2; V gene: TRBV5-1; J gene: TRBJ2-2; clone size: NA; CDR3 DNA: TGCGCCAGCAGCGAGGGACTAGCGGGATTCGCCGGGGAGCTGTTTTTT; CDR3 protein: CASSEGLAGFAGELFF
D gene: NA; V gene: TRBV2; J gene: TRBJ1-6; clone size: NA; CDR3 DNA: TGTGCCAGCAGTGAAAGGATAGGGGAGGGGTCACCCCTCCACTTT; CDR3 protein: CASSERIGEGSPLHF
D gene: NA; V gene: TRBV6-5; J gene: TRBJ1-6; clone size: NA; CDR3 DNA: TGTGCCAGCAGTTCGGCCCGCCCGGTCGGGAATTCACCCCTCCACTTT; CDR3 protein: CASSSARPVGNSPLHF
D gene: NA; V gene: TRBV7-9; J gene: TRBJ2-7; clone size: NA; CDR3 DNA: TGTGCCAGCAGCTGGGAGGGGGGGAGCTCCTACGAGCAGTACTTC; CDR3 protein: CASSWEGGSSYEQYF
D gene: NA; V gene: TRBV7-8; J gene: TRBJ1-1; clone size: NA; CDR3 DNA: TGTGCCAGCAGCTCTAGTCCGGGACTGGAAGCTTTCTTT; CDR3 protein: CASSSSPGLEAFF
D gene: TRBD1; V gene: TRBV9; J gene: TRBJ2-2; clone size: NA; CDR3 DNA: TGTGCCAGCAGCCCGACAGGGGCGTATACCGGGGAGCTGTTTTTT; CDR3 protein: CASSPTGAYTGELFF
D gene: NA; V gene: TRBV18; J gene: TRBJ2-2; clone size: NA; CDR3 DNA: TGTGCCAGCTCACTTATCACCGGGGAGCTGTTTTTT; CDR3 protein: CASSLITGELFF